One and the same sample provided the 20 T cell receptor beta chains below, sequenced in a study of read filtering for tumor transcriptome and immune sequencing. Molecular barcoded adaptors covering alpha/delta and beta/gamma chains were used on about 0.4 ug RNA. TCRdb called the reads again in MiXCR, with one record for every CDR3 protein. Of 30,000 to 40,000 distinct CDR3 sequences listed, 12% are singletons. Sequencing was carried out using a population of CD138-negative cells sorted from bone marrow. The receptors were gathered from a donor at least 40 years old with multiple myeloma.

This clonotype showed up just a few times. The CDR3 sequence: CASSLGDKGELTQYF. The CDR3 DNA reads as TGTGCCAGCAGCTTAGGGGACAAAGGGGAACTTACGCAGTATTTT. This rearrangement joins TRBV11-2 to TRBJ2-3; a weak D match, TRBD1 (6 bases). The CDR3 extends over 15 amino acids. The germline V and J ends were trimmed by 1 base and 8 bases, with 16 bases remaining between them. Germline V gives CDR1 SGHAT, CDR2 FQNNGV.

In regard to this clonotype: A much more abundant neighbour one base away suggests this may be a read error. V gene TRBV7-9 combines with J gene TRBJ2-5, with D uncertain. CDR1 is SEHNR and CDR2 is FQNEAQ in the germline V gene (reference sequence). Trimming stripped 6 bases from V and 5 bases from J, with 19 bases between. This CDR3 has 15 residues. In DNA, the CDR3 is TGTGCCAGCAGTCGTATCCTTCCAGACGATGAGACCCAGTACTTC. Amino acid sequence: CASSRILPDDETQYF.

This chain links TRBV3-2 with TRBJ2-1; TRBD2 is the table's D call and was not checked against the DNA. TRBV3-2 is a listed pseudogene. The CDR3 sequence is 19 residues long. DNA of the CDR3: TGTAGCAGCAGCCGTAAGGGTGGTGGGACTAGCGGGGGGGCCCATGAGCAGTTCTTC. It encodes CSSSRKGGGTSGGAHEQFF.

This clonotype was counted a few times. The J gene is TRBJ1-1, the V gene TRBV29-1, with D possibly matching TRBD1 (6 bases). Germline lookup yields CDR1 SQVTM and CDR2 ANQGSEA. CDR3 length: 10 amino acids. Between the trimmed V and J ends, which lost 5 bases and 11 bases, there was a span of 12 bases. The DNA for the CDR3 is TGCAGCGTTATGAAGGGGGGGGCTTTCTTT. It is translated as CSVMKGGAFF. Full variable domain (outside the CDR3, taken from reference TRBV29-1 and TRBJ1-1): SAVISQKPSRDICQRGTSLTIQCQVDSQVTMMFWYRQQPGQSLTLIATANQGSEATYESGFVIDKFPISRPNLTFSTLTVSNMSPEDSSIYLCSVMKGGAFFGQGTRLTVV.

This clonotype was seen at least ten times. The chain uses TRBV19 and TRBJ1-6, with D perhaps TRBD1 (6 bases). V was pared by 6 bases and J by 8 bases, with 14 bases between. CDR1 is LNHDA, CDR2 SQIVND, per germline (reference sequence). The CDR3 length is 14 residues. In nucleotides, the CDR3 is TGTGCCAGTAGCGCACAGGGAGGTGATTCACCCCTCCACTTT. Translated: CASSAQGGDSPLHF.

J is TRBJ2-5 and V is TRBV11-1; TRBD1 is a possible D gene (6 bases). The ends were cut back, 3 bases at V and 3 bases at J, with 11 bases in the middle. CDR1 SGHAT and CDR2 FQDESV come from the germline V gene (reference sequence). CDR3 size: 14 residues. CDR3 residues: CASSFEDRKETQYF. The CDR3, as DNA: TGTGCCAGCAGCTTTGAGGACAGAAAAGAGACCCAGTACTTC.

This clonotype was observed many times. The chain couples TRBV28 to TRBJ1-5; no clear D. This CDR3 region has 14 residues. In germline, CDR1 is MDHEN, CDR2 SYDVKM. Between the trimmed V and J ends, which lost 3 bases and 5 bases, there was a span of 11 bases. The CDR3 coding sequence is TGTGCCAGCAGTTTCGGAACCGGCTATCAGCCCCAGCATTTT. This encodes CASSFGTGYQPQHF.

Only one count was recorded for this clonotype. A read error is possible here, since a much larger clone lies one base away. V and J are TRBV4-1 and TRBJ2-7; 7 bases align to TRBD2. Germline V CDR1 and CDR2: MGHRA, YSYEKL. The junction had 10 bases not matched to a gene; V was cut back by 6 bases and J by 5 bases. The CDR3 contains 14 residues. This CDR3 reads CASSWGGSRDEQYF. Here the CDR3 DNA reads TGCGCCAGCAGTTGGGGAGGGAGTCGGGACGAGCAGTACTTC.

This clonotype was counted many times. This chain connects TRBV4-1 to TRBJ2-1, with TRBD1 matching over 9 bases. The V gene end was trimmed by 3 bases and the J gene end by 8 bases; junction bases not matched to a gene: 8. The germline gives CDR1 MGHRA, CDR2 YSYEKL. The CDR3 totals 15 residues. The DNA for the CDR3 is TGCGCCAGCAGCCAGGGGGACAGGGAAGTCGATGAGCAGTTCTTC. It codes for CASSQGDREVDEQFF.

This clonotype came up a few times. A clone one base away is much larger, so this may be a read error. Since the CDR3 does not end with the conserved phenylalanine or tryptophan, this likely comes from a read error. The rearrangement uses TRBV12-3 or TRBV12-4 and TRBJ1-1; D gene unclear. CDR3 size: 12 residues. V dropped 6 bases and J dropped 7 bases, with 12 bases sitting between them. The CDR3 DNA reads as TGTGCCAGCAGACATGGATGGAGTGAAGCTTTCTCT. Protein product: CASRHGWSEAFS.

Many counts were recorded for this clonotype. The chain carries TRBV5-6 and TRBJ2-7, with D tentatively TRBD2 (7 bases). V lost 7 bases, J lost 4 bases, and 15 bases lay in between. This CDR3 comprises 13 residues. Germline lookup yields CDR1 SGHDT and CDR2 YYEEEE. The CDR3, as DNA: TGTGCCAGCGCGAGGAGGGGGGGGTACGAGCAGTACTTC. It specifies CASARRGGYEQYF. The entire variable domain, with the rest obtained from reference TRBV5-6 and TRBJ2-7, is as follows: DAGVTQSPTHLIKTRGQQVTLRCSPKSGHDTVSWYQQALGQGPQFIFQYYEEEERQRGNFPDRFSGHQFPNYSSELNVNALLLGDSALYLCASARRGGYEQYFGPGTRLTVT.

This clonotype has a count of ten or more. The chain carries TRBV12-3 or TRBV12-4 and TRBJ2-3, with unresolved D. V was clipped by 0 bases and J by 5 bases, with 0 bases between them. This CDR3 contains 11 residues. CDR3 bases: TGTGCCAGCAGTTTAGCAGATACGCAGTATTTT. Translation gives CASSLADTQYF.

Notes on this clonotype: A read error may explain this, as a much larger clone is one base away. The rearrangement links TRBV23-1 to TRBJ2-2; D is tentatively TRBD1 or TRBD2 (5 bases each). TRBV23-1 is an ORF; its function is uncertain. The CDR3 length is 12 residues. CDR3 residues: CASPRGTGELSF. CDR3 nucleotides: TGCGCCAGCCCGAGGGGCACCGGGGAGCTGTCTTTT.

This clonotype was counted only a few times. It is likely a read error, because the conserved phenylalanine at the end of the CDR3 is missing. The gene calls are TRBV18 and TRBJ2-1; tentative D call: TRBD2 (6 bases). The CDR3 spans 17 residues. The germline V gene encodes CDR1 KGHSH and CDR2 LQKENI. Trimming took 1 base from V and 6 from J, leaving 19 bases between them. CDR3 bases: TGTGCCAGCTCACCACGACTCCAGCGGGTCAGCGGCAATGAGCAGTTCTGC. Translated, it gives CASSPRLQRVSGNEQFC.

In this sample, this clonotype turned up a few times. A read error may account for a junction end that differs from germline. This sequence joins TRBV12-3 or TRBV12-4 and TRBJ1-5, with 7 bases aligning to TRBD1. The CDR3 spans 15 residues. DNA for the CDR3: TGTGCCAGCAGGGAAGGGACAGTTAGCAATCGGCCCCAGCATTTT. Translation gives CASREGTVSNRPQHF.

This clonotype was seen once. With a much larger clone just one base away, this may be a read error. The genes are TRBV7-6 and TRBJ2-7; D may be TRBD2 (5 bases). The CDR3 consists of 15 residues. Germline V gene lookup returns CDR1 SGHVS and CDR2 FNYEAQ. The CDR3, as DNA: TGTGCCAGCAGCCCCTTGAGGGAAGGATCCTACGAGCCGTACTTC. This gives the protein CASSPLREGSYEPYF.

This clonotype has at least ten counts. V usage is TRBV27 and J usage is TRBJ1-6, with unresolved D. The V end lost 4 bases, the J end lost 4 bases, and 5 bases lay between the germline ends. The germline CDR1 and CDR2 sequences are MNHEY and SMNVEV (reference sequence). The CDR3 length is 13 residues. The CDR3 region is CASSWQYNSPLHF. For the CDR3, the DNA is TGTGCCAGCAGTTGGCAATATAATTCACCCCTCCACTTT.

This clonotype has a count of ten or more. V usage is TRBV7-3 and J usage is TRBJ2-1, with 9 bases fitting TRBD2. Germline assignment: CDR1 SGHTA and CDR2 FQGTGA. The J segment lost 3 bases and the V segment lost 4 bases, leaving 10 bases of the junction unmatched. This CDR3 has 17 amino acids. CDR3 sequence: CASSSPGGSGGYNEQFF. The CDR3 DNA reads TGTGCCAGCAGCTCCCCCGGAGGTAGCGGGGGCTACAATGAGCAGTTCTTC.

This clonotype was seen at least ten times. The rearrangement links TRBV27 to TRBJ2-3; a possible D gene is TRBD1 (5 bases). The V and J ends lost 4 bases and 3 bases respectively, with 11 bases between them. This CDR3 region has 14 residues. Per the germline V gene, CDR1 is MNHEY and CDR2 is SMNVEV (reference sequence). The CDR3 sequence is CASSWLRETDTQYF. The CDR3 DNA is TGTGCCAGCAGTTGGCTCAGGGAAACAGATACGCAGTATTTT.

This clonotype has ten or more counts. V is TRBV3-1 and J is TRBJ2-7; no clear D. The CDR3 consists of 14 residues. With 1 base removed from V and 6 bases from J, the gap between germline ends came to 13 bases. In germline, CDR1 is LGHDT, CDR2 YNNKEL (reference sequence). The CDR3 reads CASSQGARRSEQYF. Written as DNA, the CDR3 is TGTGCCAGCAGCCAAGGGGCCCGTCGATCCGAGCAGTACTTC.